One and the same sample provided the 6 T cell receptor beta chains below, sequenced in a study of PD-1 blockade in mismatch repair-deficient tumors (dated by TCRdb to 2016 to 2017). Preparation of the library involved the immunoSEQ multiplex PCR assay. TCRdb's version of the immuneACCESS table is confined to in-frame rearrangements and falls short of the full clone set. An unresolved V gene accounts for under half of the shortfall where checked; the remainder is of unknown origin. For this sample there are tens of thousands of clones; more than 75% appear just once. In total, the top ten clones hold about 3.5% of the sample. The input for sequencing was peripheral blood, taken 4 weeks after starting pembrolizumab. All receptors come from an adult with mismatch repair-deficient cancer.

The rearrangement uses TRBV11-3 and TRBJ2-3, with unresolved D. CDR3 length: 14 residues. Looked up from germline, CDR1 is SGHNT and CDR2 is YENEEA. Trimming cost V 9 bases and J 1 base, with 14 bases left between them. In nucleotides, the CDR3 is TGTGCCAGTCGTTTAACGGGCCGCACAGATACGCAGTATTTT. This encodes CASRLTGRTDTQYF.

The chain joins TRBV11-2 to TRBJ2-3; 7 nucleotides align to TRBD1. CDR1 and CDR2 from the germline V gene are SGHAT and FQNNGV. The CDR3 extends over 14 amino acids. V gave up 5 bases and J gave up 0 bases; unmatched junction bases: 2. CDR3 amino acids: CASSPGQSTDTQYF. CDR3 sequence (DNA): TGTGCCAGCAGCCCGGGACAGAGCACAGATACGCAGTATTTT. Full variable domain (missing parts from reference TRBV11-2 and TRBJ2-3): EAGVAQSPRYKIIEKRQSVAFWCNPISGHATLYWYQQILGQGPKLLIQFQNNGVVDDSQLPKDRFSAERLKGVDSTLKIQPAKLEDSAVYLCASSPGQSTDTQYFGPGTRLTVL.

The chain combines TRBV7-3 with TRBJ2-7; 7 bases agree with TRBD1. The V gene's germline CDR1 is SGHTA and CDR2 FQGTGA. This CDR3 has 18 amino acids. V gave up 8 bases and J gave up 6 bases; unmatched junction bases: 25. The CDR3 loop is CASVHLSHRGQVNPEQYF. The CDR3 DNA reads as TGTGCCAGCGTTCACCTGTCCCACAGGGGCCAGGTTAACCCCGAGCAGTACTTC.

This chain links TRBV10-3 with TRBJ1-1, with 8 bases that match TRBD1. Germline CDR1 is ENHRY and CDR2 is SYGVKD. V shed 10 bases, J shed 2 bases, and the junction held 9 bases outside the gene matches. The CDR3 spans 14 residues. The CDR3 DNA reads TGTGCCACCGGGACAGGTGATACAAACACTGAAGCTTTCTTT. It specifies CATGTGDTNTEAFF.

The genes are TRBV5-8 and TRBJ2-5; D could derive from TRBD1 or TRBD2 (5 bases each). The germline CDR1 and CDR2 sequences are SGHTS and YDEGEE. V lost 4 bases and J 5 bases, leaving 18 bases between the germline ends. There are 15 residues in the CDR3. CDR3 DNA: TGTGCCAGCAGCGTGGGGGACCGGGGCGAGGAGACCCAGTACTTC. It specifies CASSVGDRGEETQYF.

This clone occurred a few times. This sequence joins TRBV2 and TRBJ1-4; no definite D call. The V end was cut by 6 bases, the J end by 2 bases, with 13 bases between. The CDR3 runs 15 residues. The germline V gene has CDR1 SNHLY and CDR2 FYNNEI. The CDR3 bases are TGTGCCAGCAGAGCAGGAGTAGGTACTAATGAAAAACTGTTTTTT. Protein: CASRAGVGTNEKLFF.